This T cell receptor beta chain was sequenced in a study of T cells in tuberculosis. Study summary: Within 7 days of starting treatment, or before, PBMC were stored.

Time point reported: new active TB diagnosis, blood taken before or within 7 days of starting treatment. Clones were sequenced by immunoSEQ multiplex PCR, and TCRdb holds only the in-frame ones, with some missing. Of tens of thousands of clones listed, more than 85% are singletons. Germline V gene data show CDR1 as SGHTA and CDR2 as FQGNSA. This CDR3 is built from 13 residues. V lost 6 bases and J lost 16, with 19 bases in between. Turning to this clone: As yet, its antigen is unknown.

Findings and limits, study-wide: GEM motif frequencies gave less than 75% accuracy; the GMM repertoire gave about 90%. The TCR-beta difference was not significant; alpha differences partly reflected length.

The source was PBMCs, collected at tuberculosis diagnosis. The source is an adult with tuberculosis. The gene calls are TRBV7-2 and TRBJ1-6; D possibly corresponds to TRBD1 (5 bases). CDR3 amino acids: CASREGGPGGLHF. The DNA of the CDR3 is TGTGCCAGCAGGGAGGGAGGGCCGGGGGGACTCCACTTT.